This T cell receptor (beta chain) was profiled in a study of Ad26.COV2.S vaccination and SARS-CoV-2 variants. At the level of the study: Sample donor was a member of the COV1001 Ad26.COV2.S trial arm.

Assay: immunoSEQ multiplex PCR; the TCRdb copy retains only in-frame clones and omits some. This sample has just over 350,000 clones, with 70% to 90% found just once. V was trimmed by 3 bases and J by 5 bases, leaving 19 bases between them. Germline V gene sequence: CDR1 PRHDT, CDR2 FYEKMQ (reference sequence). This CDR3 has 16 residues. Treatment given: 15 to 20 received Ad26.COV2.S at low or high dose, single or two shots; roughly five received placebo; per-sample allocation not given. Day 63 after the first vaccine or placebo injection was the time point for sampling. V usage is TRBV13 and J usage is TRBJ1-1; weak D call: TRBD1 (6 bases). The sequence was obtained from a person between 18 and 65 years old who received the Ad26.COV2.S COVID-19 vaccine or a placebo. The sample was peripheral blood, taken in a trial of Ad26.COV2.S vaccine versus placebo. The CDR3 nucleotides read TGTGCCAGCAGCTTCCAGGGGAAGAGGGGATGGACTGAAGCTTTCTTT. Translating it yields CASSFQGKRGWTEAFF.